What follows are 27 T cell receptor beta chains derived from one specimen sequenced in a study of blood T cell repertoires in COVID-19. TCRdb keeps only in-frame clones here, not all; method: immunoSEQ multiplex PCR. The table has over 200,000 clones, around nine tenths seen once. The sample consisted of peripheral blood. These receptor sequences come from a man between 60 and 70 years old who had recovered from COVID-19.

The rearrangement joins TRBV11-2 to TRBJ2-3; D is undetermined. The CDR3 consists of 15 residues. Germline values: CDR1 SGHAT, CDR2 FQNNGV. V gave up 5 bases and J gave up 2 bases, with 14 bases separating them. The CDR3 region is CASSRRSVTTDTQYF. In nucleotides, the CDR3 is TGTGCCAGCAGCCGCCGCAGCGTAACCACAGATACGCAGTATTTT.

The V and J genes are TRBV6-5 and TRBJ1-2; D uncertain. Germline CDR1 and CDR2: MNHEY and SVGAGI. The CDR3 is 12 amino acids. V was cut by 5 bases and J by 8 bases, with 12 bases left in between. CDR3 DNA sequence: TGTGCCAGCAGTAATACGGGTACGGGCTACACCTTC. It is translated as CASSNTGTGYTF.

The J gene is TRBJ2-7, the V gene TRBV2; tentatively, D is TRBD1 (5 bases). CDR3 size: 13 residues. V lost 8 bases and J lost 7, with 18 bases in between. Germline V gene data show CDR1 as SNHLY and CDR2 as FYNNEI. CDR3 amino acids: CASLEGVSGEQYF. The CDR3 region has the DNA TGTGCCAGCCTGGAAGGGGTCTCGGGTGAGCAGTACTTC.

The chain employs TRBV6-5 and TRBJ1-5, with a possible D match to TRBD1 (6 bases). Per the germline V gene, CDR1 is MNHEY and CDR2 is SVGAGI. Trimming cost V 5 bases and J 4 bases, with 12 bases left between them. The CDR3 extends over 14 amino acids. The CDR3 spells CASSPDSANQPQHF. CDR3 sequence (DNA): TGTGCCAGCAGTCCGGACAGCGCGAATCAGCCCCAGCATTTT.

This clone was observed once. The CDR3: CSASRRYRVGNTIYF. CDR3 nucleotide sequence: TGCAGTGCTAGTAGGCGATACAGGGTTGGAAACACCATATATTTT. The J gene is TRBJ1-3, the V gene TRBV20-1; a weak D match, TRBD1 (6 bases). Between the trimmed V and J ends, which lost 3 bases and 3 bases, there was a span of 15 bases. The CDR3 consists of 15 residues. The germline gives CDR1 DFQATT, CDR2 SNEGSKA (reference sequence).

The chain is built from TRBV29-1 and TRBJ2-7, with 11 bases identical to TRBD1. The germline CDR1 and CDR2 sequences are SQVTM and ANQGSEA. The CDR3 length is 13 residues. With 6 bases clipped from V and 4 bases from J, the junction kept 5 bases outside the gene matches. The DNA for the CDR3 is TGCAGCGTGGGACAGGGGGAGGGGTACGAGCAGTACTTC. Amino acid sequence: CSVGQGEGYEQYF.

The rearrangement uses TRBV11-3 and TRBJ2-7; D not resolved. This CDR3 is built from 12 residues. Germline values: CDR1 SGHNT, CDR2 YENEEA. V lost 4 bases and J 5 bases, leaving 9 bases between the germline ends. The CDR3 sequence: CASSSGRNEQYF. The CDR3 nucleotides read TGTGCCAGCAGCTCGGGTCGTAACGAGCAGTACTTC. Full variable domain (rest looked up from reference TRBV11-3 and TRBJ2-7): EAGVVQSPRYKIIEKKQPVAFWCNPISGHNTLYWYLQNLGQGPELLIRYENEEAVDDSQLPKDRFSAERLKGVDSTLKIQPAELGDSAVYLCASSSGRNEQYFGPGTRLTVT.

The chain combines TRBV19 with TRBJ2-7; the D gene is possibly TRBD1 (6 bases). The CDR3 runs to 13 residues. CDR1 LNHDA and CDR2 SQIVND come from the germline V gene (reference sequence). Trimming left V 2 bases short and J 2 bases short, with 7 bases between. The CDR3: CASSIRTAYEQYF. The CDR3 region has the DNA TGTGCCAGTAGTATACGGACAGCCTACGAGCAGTACTTC.

This clone appeared a single time. The CDR3 reads CASSPETGVNQPQHF. The CDR3 DNA follows: TGTGCCAGCAGCCCGGAAACAGGGGTCAATCAGCCCCAGCATTTT. The chain combines TRBV5-8 with TRBJ1-5; 7 nucleotides line up with TRBD1. After removal of 4 bases from V and 3 bases from J, the junction contained 7 bases not matched to a gene. CDR3 length: 15 amino acids. Per the germline V gene, CDR1 is SGHTS and CDR2 is YDEGEE.

The chain recombines TRBV14 with TRBJ1-2; perhaps TRBD1 as D (6 bases). V lost 1 base, J lost 3 bases, and 12 bases lay in between. This CDR3 region has 15 residues. Germline assignment: CDR1 SGHDN and CDR2 FVKESK. This CDR3 is CASSQVGTQYYGYTF. DNA for the CDR3: TGTGCCAGCAGCCAAGTTGGGACACAATACTATGGCTACACCTTC.

The gene calls are TRBV7-3 and TRBJ2-1; D remains unclear. This CDR3 is built from 14 residues. Germline V gene data show CDR1 as SGHTA and CDR2 as FQGTGA. V was trimmed by 3 bases and J by 4 bases, leaving 10 bases between them. This CDR3 is CASSLARPYNEQFF. The CDR3 nucleotides read TGTGCCAGCAGCTTGGCGAGGCCTTACAATGAGCAGTTCTTC.

This chain uses TRBV18 with TRBJ2-3; 8 nucleotides agree with TRBD1. Germline lookup yields CDR1 KGHSH and CDR2 LQKENI. V was clipped by 0 bases and J by 3 bases; unmatched bases: 8. The CDR3 totals 17 residues. The CDR3 sequence: CASSPPRQGASTDTQYF. The CDR3 DNA sequence: TGTGCCAGCTCACCACCGCGGCAGGGGGCAAGTACAGATACGCAGTATTTT.

A single count supports this clone. The J gene is TRBJ1-4, the V gene TRBV5-8; D gene ambiguous. The CDR3 runs 13 residues. Germline V gene data show CDR1 as SGHTS and CDR2 as YDEGEE. Trimming cost V 4 bases and J 6 bases, with 10 bases left between them. The CDR3 is CASSGGPDEKLFF. CDR3 DNA: TGTGCCAGCAGCGGCGGGCCAGATGAAAAACTGTTTTTT.

This rearrangement joins TRBV19 to TRBJ2-2; D gene ambiguous. In germline, CDR1 is LNHDA, CDR2 SQIVND (reference sequence). The CDR3 spans 16 residues. The germline V and J ends were trimmed by 7 bases and 3 bases, with 18 bases remaining between them. CDR3 in DNA: TGTGCCAGTACGCGGATAGGAACTGTCTACACCGGGGAGCTGTTTTTT. Its translation: CASTRIGTVYTGELFF. Drawing the rest from reference TRBV19 and TRBJ2-2, the complete variable domain is DGGITQSPKYLFRKEGQNVTLSCEQNLNHDAMYWYRQDPGQGLRLIYYSQIVNDFQKGDIAEGYSVSREKKESFPLTVTSAQKNPTAFYLCASTRIGTVYTGELFFGEGSRLTVL.

The chain combines TRBV13 with TRBJ2-7; TRBD2 might be the D (5 bases). This CDR3 spans 16 amino acids. Germline CDR1 reads PRHDT; CDR2 reads FYEKMQ (reference sequence). With 6 bases removed from V and 2 bases from J, the gap between germline ends came to 20 bases. The CDR3 region is CASSPKGASAAYEQYF. CDR3 DNA: TGTGCCAGCAGTCCAAAGGGAGCATCGGCGGCCTACGAGCAGTACTTC.

In DNA form, the CDR3 reads TGCGCCAGCAGCCCCGCACAGCTCCATGGCTACACCTTC. As protein: CASSPAQLHGYTF. The rearrangement uses TRBV4-1 and TRBJ1-2; no reliable D call. V was trimmed by 4 bases and J by 6 bases, leaving 12 bases between them. Germline values: CDR1 MGHRA, CDR2 YSYEKL. The CDR3 covers 13 residues.

This clone was observed at least ten times. The chain couples TRBV7-2 to TRBJ1-6; 8 positions agree with TRBD1. CDR3 length: 14 amino acids. Per the germline V gene, CDR1 is SGHTA and CDR2 is FQGNSA. Trimming took 6 bases from V and 10 from J; bases not matched to a gene: 8. For the CDR3, the DNA is TGTGCCAGCAGTTCAGGACAGGGATTATCACCCCTCCACTTT. Protein product: CASSSGQGLSPLHF.

This clone was observed a single time. The rearrangement joins TRBV5-1 to TRBJ2-6; D is perhaps TRBD1 (5 bases). CDR1 is SGHRS and CDR2 is YFSETQ in the germline V gene. The V end lost 4 bases, the J end lost 1 base, and 9 bases lay between the germline ends. This CDR3 has 15 residues. CDR3 protein: CASSHPGSGANVLTF. As DNA, the CDR3 is TGCGCCAGCAGCCATCCAGGGTCTGGGGCCAACGTCCTGACTTTC. The complete variable domain, with remaining parts taken from reference TRBV5-1 and TRBJ2-6, reads KAGVTQTPRYLIKTRGQQVTLSCSPISGHRSVSWYQQTPGQGLQFLFEYFSETQRNKGNFPGRFSGRQFSNSRSEMNVSTLELGDSALYLCASSHPGSGANVLTFGAGSRLTVL.

The J gene is TRBJ2-7, the V gene TRBV11-2, with TRBD2 identical over 8 bases. J gave up 6 bases and V 4 bases, and 11 bases lay outside the gene matches. Germline CDR1 is SGHAT and CDR2 is FQNNGV. This CDR3 has 15 residues. CDR3: CASSSGTSLGSEQYF. The CDR3 region has the DNA TGTGCCAGCAGCTCGGGGACTAGTCTCGGATCCGAGCAGTACTTC.

The J gene is TRBJ2-1, the V gene TRBV6-5; tentative D call: TRBD1 (6 bases). Trimming cost V 0 bases and J 2 bases, with 8 bases left between them. CDR1 is MNHEY and CDR2 is SVGAGI in the germline V gene. The CDR3 covers 15 residues. This chain's CDR3 is CASSYSRTAYNEQFF. The CDR3 DNA sequence: TGTGCCAGCAGTTACTCTCGGACAGCCTACAATGAGCAGTTCTTC.

V is TRBV6-5 and J is TRBJ2-2; 9 nucleotides align to TRBD2. There are 15 residues in the CDR3. The germline CDR1 and CDR2 sequences are MNHEY and SVGAGI. The trim removed 3 bases at V and 5 bases at J, leaving 4 bases unmatched. For the CDR3, the DNA is TGTGCCAGCAGTTATAGCGGGAGCGGTACCGGGGAGCTGTTTTTT. It is translated as CASSYSGSGTGELFF.

V is TRBV7-2 and J is TRBJ1-5, with D possibly being TRBD1 (6 bases). The CDR3 contains 16 residues. V shed 5 bases and J shed 0 bases, with 14 bases lying between them. CDR1 is SGHTA, CDR2 FQGNSA, per germline. CDR3 loop: CASSARGGASNQPQHF. DNA of the CDR3: TGTGCCAGCAGCGCGAGGGGGGGCGCTAGCAATCAGCCCCAGCATTTT.

The chain uses TRBV2 and TRBJ2-7; D ambiguous. The V and J ends lost 3 bases and 3 bases respectively, with 12 bases between them. Looked up from germline, CDR1 is SNHLY and CDR2 is FYNNEI. The CDR3 covers 14 residues. In nucleotides, the CDR3 is TGTGCCAGCAGTGACAGGCTTCTTAACTACGAGCAGTACTTC. Protein product: CASSDRLLNYEQYF.

V and J are TRBV7-2 and TRBJ1-2; unclear D gene. The CDR3 has 15 amino acids. V was shortened by 1 base and J by 6 bases, with 15 bases between the two germline ends. Per germline, CDR1 SGHTA and CDR2 FQGNSA. The CDR3 region is CASSLVGTLSDGYTF. The CDR3 DNA is TGTGCCAGCAGCTTAGTTGGAACACTAAGCGATGGCTACACCTTC.

The chain uses TRBV6-5 and TRBJ1-5, with a possible D match to TRBD1 (6 bases). Germline V gene sequence: CDR1 MNHEY, CDR2 SVGAGI. The V end was cut by 0 bases, the J end by 6 bases, with 12 bases between. The length of the CDR3 is 15 residues. The CDR3 spells CASSYSGQGSQPQHF. The CDR3 coding sequence is TGTGCCAGCAGTTACTCTGGGCAGGGGAGTCAGCCCCAGCATTTT.

The V gene is TRBV7-2, the J gene TRBJ2-7; 7 bases fit TRBD2. The CDR3 runs 15 residues. V gave up 5 bases and J gave up 6 bases; unmatched junction bases: 13. From germline, CDR1 is SGHTA and CDR2 FQGNSA. The CDR3 loop is CASSPPGREKSEQYF. CDR3 bases: TGTGCCAGCAGCCCCCCGGGGCGGGAGAAAAGCGAGCAGTACTTC.

The CDR3 DNA follows: TGTGCCAGCAGCTTGTCGGGATACGAGCAGTACTTC. Protein sequence: CASSLSGYEQYF. The V and J genes are TRBV5-4 and TRBJ2-7; tentative D call: TRBD2 (5 bases). Germline CDR1 is SGHNT and CDR2 is YYREEE (reference sequence). CDR3 length: 12 residues. Trimming pared 1 base from V and 4 bases from J, leaving 6 bases between.